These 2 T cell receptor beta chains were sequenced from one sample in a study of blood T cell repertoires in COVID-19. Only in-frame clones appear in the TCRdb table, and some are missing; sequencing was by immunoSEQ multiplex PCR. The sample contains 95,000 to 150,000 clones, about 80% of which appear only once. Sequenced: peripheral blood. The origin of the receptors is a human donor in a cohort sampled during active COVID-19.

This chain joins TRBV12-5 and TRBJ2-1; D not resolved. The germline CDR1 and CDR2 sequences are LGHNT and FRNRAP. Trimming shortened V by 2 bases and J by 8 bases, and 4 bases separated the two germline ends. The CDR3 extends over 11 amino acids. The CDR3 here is CASGLIYEQFF. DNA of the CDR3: TGTGCTAGTGGTTTGATCTATGAGCAGTTCTTC.

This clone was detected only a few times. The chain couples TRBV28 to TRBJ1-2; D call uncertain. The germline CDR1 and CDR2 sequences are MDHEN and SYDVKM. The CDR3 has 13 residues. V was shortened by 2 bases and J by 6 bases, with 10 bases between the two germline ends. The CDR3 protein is CASSLRSMDGYTF. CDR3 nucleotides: TGTGCCAGCAGTTTACGGTCTATGGATGGCTACACCTTC.